Listed here are 9 T cell receptor beta chains from one sample, sequenced in a study of blood T cell repertoires in COVID-19. Sequencing was performed with immunoSEQ multiplex PCR; in TCRdb, only in-frame clones are kept and a portion is missing. The sample shows some 150,000 clones, about 85% of them seen only once. The sequenced material came from peripheral blood. All receptors come from a man between 60 and 70 years old who had recovered from COVID-19.

The chain combines TRBV5-6 with TRBJ2-7, with TRBD1 matching 7 bases. CDR3 length: 14 residues. V was pared by 4 bases and J by 2 bases, with 6 bases of the junction left unmatched. Per the germline V gene, CDR1 is SGHDT and CDR2 is YYEEEE. CDR3 sequence: CASSSRDSPYEQYF. The CDR3 nucleotides are TGTGCCAGCAGCAGCCGGGACAGCCCCTACGAGCAGTACTTC.

The chain carries TRBV10-2 and TRBJ2-2; no clear D. Trimming took 7 bases from V and 1 from J, leaving 10 bases between them. Germline CDR1 is WSHSY and CDR2 is SAAADI. This CDR3 spans 14 amino acids. The CDR3 sequence is CASIAQRNTGELFF. The CDR3 DNA is TGCGCCAGCATTGCTCAGCGGAACACCGGGGAGCTGTTTTTT.

This clone has just one count. This chain links TRBV3-1 (or the pseudogene TRBV3-2) with TRBJ1-6; D remains unclear. V lost 1 base and J 10 bases, leaving 8 bases between the germline ends. Germline V CDR1 and CDR2: LGHDT, YNNKEL (reference sequence). The CDR3 sequence is 13 residues long. The DNA for the CDR3 is TGTGCCAGCAGCCAAGTGGAGGGATCACCCCTCCACTTT. Translation gives CASSQVEGSPLHF.

CDR3 loop: CASSLDGTHPGGYTF. CDR3 sequence (DNA): TGCGCCAGCAGCTTGGATGGGACACATCCTGGGGGCTACACCTTC. V and J are TRBV5-1 and TRBJ1-2; tentatively, D is TRBD1 (6 bases). The CDR3 contains 15 residues. Germline V gene lookup returns CDR1 SGHRS and CDR2 YFSETQ. V was pared by 0 bases and J by 8 bases, with 17 bases between.

V usage is TRBV3-1 (or the pseudogene TRBV3-2) and J usage is TRBJ1-4; the D is unclear. Deletions cut 0 bases from V and 7 bases from J, with 12 bases between. There are 15 residues in the CDR3. Per germline, CDR1 LGHDT and CDR2 YNNKEL (reference sequence). The CDR3 sequence is CASSQEGWRAEKLFF. For the CDR3, the DNA is TGTGCCAGCAGCCAAGAAGGGTGGAGGGCTGAAAAACTGTTTTTT.

The V call is TRBV28, the J call TRBJ1-1, with 8 positions matching TRBD1. Germline V gene sequence: CDR1 MDHEN, CDR2 SYDVKM. The CDR3 covers 17 residues. V was clipped by 6 bases and J by 0 bases; unmatched bases: 12. CDR3 amino acids: CASSPPQGALMNTEAFF. The CDR3 bases are TGTGCCAGCAGCCCCCCCCAGGGGGCCCTTATGAACACTGAAGCTTTCTTT.

This clone was recorded only once. The chain combines TRBV2 with TRBJ2-7; D is possibly TRBD2 (6 bases). Germline loops: CDR1 SNHLY, CDR2 FYNNEI. CDR3 size: 13 residues. The CDR3 region has the DNA TGTGCGCTACTCCGGAGGGGCTCCTACGAGCAGTACTTC. Its protein is CALLRRGSYEQYF.

The chain uses TRBV3-1 (or the pseudogene TRBV3-2) and TRBJ1-5, with D perhaps matching TRBD1 (6 bases). This CDR3 comprises 19 residues. Trimming pared 2 bases from V and 5 bases from J, leaving 25 bases between. CDR1 and CDR2 (germline): LGHDT, YNNKEL (reference sequence). The CDR3 DNA reads as TGTGCCAGCAGCCAATCCTCACAACCTGGAGGGGGGGGACATCAGCCCCAGCATTTT. Translation: CASSQSSQPGGGGHQPQHF.

V gene TRBV11-2 combines with J gene TRBJ2-3; D possibly corresponds to TRBD2 (6 bases). V lost 5 bases to trimming and J lost 5 bases, with 14 bases between them. The length of the CDR3 is 14 residues. CDR1 is SGHAT and CDR2 is FQNNGV in the germline V gene. The CDR3, as DNA: TGTGCCAGCAGCCCCCCGGGACTGGGAGATACGCAGTATTTT. Encoded protein: CASSPPGLGDTQYF. The entire variable domain, with the rest obtained from reference TRBV11-2 and TRBJ2-3, is as follows: EAGVAQSPRYKIIEKRQSVAFWCNPISGHATLYWYQQILGQGPKLLIQFQNNGVVDDSQLPKDRFSAERLKGVDSTLKIQPAKLEDSAVYLCASSPPGLGDTQYFGPGTRLTVL.